This T cell receptor beta chain was found in a study of cytomegalovirus exposure and HLA in healthy donors. At the level of the study: Unique TCR beta sequences numbering approximately 120 million came from 190 million or so T cells in an earlier analysis.

Concerning this clone: Its specificity is not known.

Primers: 60 Vbeta forward and 13 Jbeta reverse. Assay used: immunoSEQ multiplex PCR; TCRdb lists only in-frame clones, some missing. This table has about 95,000 clones, roughly two thirds appearing once. V shed 3 bases and J shed 2 bases, with 6 bases lying between them. Germline-derived CDR1 and CDR2 are KGHSH and LQKENI. This CDR3 contains 13 residues. The study, taken as a whole, reports: The study reported that TCR beta sequences accurately predicted HLA-A and HLA-B alleles in most subjects. The study put under 200 TCR beta chains on its list as cytomegalovirus-associated. Most likely, a cluster of highly shared sequence variants arose as a sequencing artifact.

The source of this sequence is a woman aged 50 to 65 in good health and CMV-seropositive. The chain couples TRBV18 to TRBJ2-3, with a possible D match to TRBD2 (5 bases). Sequencing was done on a sample of PBMCs. In DNA form, the CDR3 reads TGTGCCAGCTCACCGGGAGCCACAGATACGCAGTATTTT. Translating it yields CASSPGATDTQYF.